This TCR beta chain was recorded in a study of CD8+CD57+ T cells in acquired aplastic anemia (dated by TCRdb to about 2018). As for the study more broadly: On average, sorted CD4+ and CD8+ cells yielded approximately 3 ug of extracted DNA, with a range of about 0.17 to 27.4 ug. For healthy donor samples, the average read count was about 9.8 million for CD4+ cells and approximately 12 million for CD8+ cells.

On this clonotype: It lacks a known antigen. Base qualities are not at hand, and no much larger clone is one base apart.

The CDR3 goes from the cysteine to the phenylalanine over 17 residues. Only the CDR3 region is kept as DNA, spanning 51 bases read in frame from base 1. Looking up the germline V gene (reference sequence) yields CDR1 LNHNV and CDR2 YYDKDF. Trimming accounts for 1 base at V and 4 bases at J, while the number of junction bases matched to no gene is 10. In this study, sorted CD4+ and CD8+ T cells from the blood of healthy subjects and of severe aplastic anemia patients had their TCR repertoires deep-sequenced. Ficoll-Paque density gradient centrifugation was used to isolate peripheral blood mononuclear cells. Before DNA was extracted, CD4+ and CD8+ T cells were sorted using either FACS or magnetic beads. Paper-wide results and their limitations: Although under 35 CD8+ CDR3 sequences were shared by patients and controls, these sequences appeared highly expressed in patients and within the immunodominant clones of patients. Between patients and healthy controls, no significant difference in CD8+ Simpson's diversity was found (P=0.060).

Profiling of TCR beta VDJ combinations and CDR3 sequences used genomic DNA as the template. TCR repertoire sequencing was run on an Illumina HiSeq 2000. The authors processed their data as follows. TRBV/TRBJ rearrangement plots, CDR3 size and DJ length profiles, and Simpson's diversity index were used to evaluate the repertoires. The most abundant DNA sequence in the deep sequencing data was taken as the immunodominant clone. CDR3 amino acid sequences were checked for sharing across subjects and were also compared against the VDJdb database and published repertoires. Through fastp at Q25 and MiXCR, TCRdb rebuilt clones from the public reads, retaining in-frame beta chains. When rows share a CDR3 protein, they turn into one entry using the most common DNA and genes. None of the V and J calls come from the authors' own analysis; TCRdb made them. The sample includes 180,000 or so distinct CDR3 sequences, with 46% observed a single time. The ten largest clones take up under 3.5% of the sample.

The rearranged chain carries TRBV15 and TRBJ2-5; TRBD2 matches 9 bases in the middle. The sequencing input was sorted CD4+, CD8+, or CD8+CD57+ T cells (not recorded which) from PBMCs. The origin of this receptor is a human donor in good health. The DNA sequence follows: TGTGCCACCAGCAGAGCAGGCGGGGGGGCCGGTGGAGAGACCCAGTACTTC. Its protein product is CATSRAGGGAGGETQYF.